One sample yielded the 31 T cell receptor beta chains listed below, sequenced in a study of blood T cell repertoires in COVID-19. Some clones are missing from TCRdb's copy, which holds only in-frame ones; the method was immunoSEQ multiplex PCR. The sample lists some 140,000 clones, more than 70% occurring once. Sequenced sample: PBMCs or T cells enriched from blood (not recorded which). These receptors were obtained from a middle-aged man with acute COVID-19.

The V and J genes are TRBV5-1 and TRBJ2-7; 9 positions match TRBD1. V gave up 0 bases and J gave up 6 bases; unmatched junction bases: 10. The length of the CDR3 is 16 residues. The germline V gene has CDR1 SGHRS and CDR2 YFSETQ. The CDR3 coding sequence is TGCGCCAGCAGCTTGGCTGGGACAGGGATAACGGGCGAGCAGTACTTC. It is translated as CASSLAGTGITGEQYF.

The rearrangement joins TRBV20-1 to TRBJ2-5; no clear D. CDR1 and CDR2 (germline): DFQATT, SNEGSKA (reference sequence). There are 12 residues in the CDR3. Trimming took 3 bases from V and 2 from J, leaving 7 bases between them. Here the CDR3 reads CSASAQQETQYF. The CDR3 nucleotides read TGCAGTGCTAGTGCGCAGCAAGAGACCCAGTACTTC.

The chain is built from TRBV19 and TRBJ2-1, with 8 bases fitting TRBD2. Germline CDR1 reads LNHDA; CDR2 reads SQIVND (reference sequence). Trimming took 7 bases from V and 5 from J; bases not matched to a gene: 13. The CDR3 length is 16 residues. The CDR3 DNA reads as TGTGCCAGTAATCGGGGGAGAAGCGGGGGAAACAATGAGCAGTTCTTC. It specifies CASNRGRSGGNNEQFF. Supplemented by reference TRBV19 and TRBJ2-1, the full variable domain reads DGGITQSPKYLFRKEGQNVTLSCEQNLNHDAMYWYRQDPGQGLRLIYYSQIVNDFQKGDIAEGYSVSREKKESFPLTVTSAQKNPTAFYLCASNRGRSGGNNEQFFGPGTRLTVL.

A word on this clone: In the same sample, other DNA sequences code for this CDR3. The gene calls are TRBV19 and TRBJ1-2; 9 bases match TRBD1. V lost 6 bases and J lost 8; bases outside the gene matches: 4. The CDR3 sequence is 12 residues long. Germline CDR1 LNHDA, CDR2 SQIVND (reference sequence). The CDR3 is CASSGQGRGYTF. The CDR3 bases are TGTGCCAGTAGCGGACAGGGGAGAGGCTACACCTTC. Full variable domain (missing parts from reference TRBV19 and TRBJ1-2): DGGITQSPKYLFRKEGQNVTLSCEQNLNHDAMYWYRQDPGQGLRLIYYSQIVNDFQKGDIAEGYSVSREKKESFPLTVTSAQKNPTAFYLCASSGQGRGYTFGSGTRLTVV.

This chain connects TRBV5-5 to TRBJ2-7; D uncertain. Trimming took 7 bases from V and 4 from J, leaving 15 bases between them. CDR3 length equals 13 residues. CDR1 is SGHKS and CDR2 is YYEKEE in the germline V gene (reference sequence). The CDR3 DNA reads as TGTGCCAGCGGATGGAGTCGCGTTTACGAGCAGTACTTC. It translates to CASGWSRVYEQYF.

The rearrangement joins TRBV24-1 to TRBJ2-1, with a weak D call TRBD2 (6 bases). Trimming cost V 4 bases and J 0 bases, with 12 bases left between them. Germline CDR1 KGHDR, CDR2 SFDVKD. The CDR3 has 16 amino acids. The CDR3: CATSDTSSVSYNEQFF. The CDR3 DNA is TGTGCCACCAGTGACACTTCTAGCGTCTCCTACAATGAGCAGTTCTTC.

The rearrangement uses TRBV24-1 and TRBJ2-3, with 8 bases matching TRBD2. Germline CDR1 is KGHDR and CDR2 is SFDVKD. This CDR3 region has 21 residues. V lost 6 bases and J lost 5; bases outside the gene matches: 27. The CDR3 reads CATSPPGSGTSNGGGVDTQYF. The CDR3 DNA is TGTGCCACCAGTCCTCCGGGTTCCGGGACTAGTAACGGGGGAGGAGTAGATACGCAGTATTTT.

V and J are TRBV10-1 and TRBJ2-1; the D gene is possibly TRBD2 (6 bases). V was clipped by 3 bases and J by 2 bases, with 14 bases between them. CDR3 length: 16 amino acids. The V gene's germline CDR1 is WNHNN and CDR2 SYGVQD (reference sequence). DNA for the CDR3: TGCGCCAGCAGTGAAGCCGGGAGATTACCCTACAATGAGCAGTTCTTC. It specifies CASSEAGRLPYNEQFF.

The chain joins TRBV15 to TRBJ2-5, with 9 nucleotides matching TRBD1. Germline V gives CDR1 LNHNV, CDR2 YYDKDF (reference sequence). After removal of 1 base from V and 12 bases from J, the junction contained 9 bases not matched to a gene. This CDR3 region has 14 residues. CDR3 in amino acids: CATSRARGDREKYF. In DNA form, the CDR3 reads TGTGCCACCAGCAGAGCCCGGGGGGACAGGGAAAAGTACTTC.

The sample holds a few counts of this clone. The rearrangement joins TRBV6-2 or TRBV6-3 to TRBJ1-1; D ambiguous. Germline assignment: CDR1 MNHEY and CDR2 SVGEGT. The V and J ends lost 6 bases and 1 base respectively, with 12 bases between them. There are 14 residues in the CDR3. The CDR3 DNA reads TGTGCCAGCAGCTATTTGGCGGCGAACACTGAAGCTTTCTTT. Residues: CASSYLAANTEAFF.

V and J are TRBV7-9 and TRBJ2-7; 11 bases are shared with TRBD2. J gave up 3 bases and V 1 base, and 5 bases lay outside the gene matches. Germline V gene lookup returns CDR1 SEHNR and CDR2 FQNEAQ (reference sequence). The CDR3 spans 16 residues. The CDR3 loop reads CASSLVMTSGIYEQYF. The CDR3, as DNA: TGTGCCAGCAGCTTAGTAATGACTAGCGGGATCTACGAGCAGTACTTC.

The chain uses TRBV6-5 and TRBJ2-3; D remains ambiguous. Germline CDR1 is MNHEY and CDR2 is SVGAGI. CDR3 size: 15 residues. Between the trimmed V and J ends, which lost 0 bases and 0 bases, there was a span of 7 bases. As DNA, the CDR3 is TGTGCCAGCAGTTACTCGAGAGTCAGCACAGATACGCAGTATTTT. Its translation: CASSYSRVSTDTQYF.

V gene TRBV4-1 combines with J gene TRBJ1-1; TRBD1 is a possible D gene (6 bases). Germline V gene sequence: CDR1 MGHRA, CDR2 YSYEKL. The CDR3 is 15 residues long. Trimming took 3 bases from V and 0 from J, leaving 11 bases between them. CDR3 sequence reads: CASSQHGGLNTEAFF. The CDR3 coding sequence is TGCGCCAGCAGCCAGCATGGGGGCCTGAACACTGAAGCTTTCTTT.

Worth noting for this clone: This CDR3 is also generated by other DNA sequences in the sample. J is TRBJ2-2 and V is TRBV9; TRBD2 aligns across 11 bases. CDR1 and CDR2 (germline): SGDLS, YYNGEE. V lost 2 bases to trimming and J lost 1 base; unmatched junction nucleotides: 1. The CDR3 spans 16 residues. The CDR3 region has the DNA TGTGCCAGCAGCGTTGGACTAGCGGGGAACACCGGGGAGCTGTTTTTT. Protein product: CASSVGLAGNTGELFF.

This clone was detected a few times. The V gene is TRBV29-1, the J gene TRBJ1-5, with 8 positions matching TRBD1. CDR3 length: 14 amino acids. The junction had 8 bases not matched to a gene; V was cut back by 4 bases and J by 6 bases. Germline V gene lookup returns CDR1 SQVTM and CDR2 ANQGSEA. The CDR3 sequence is CSVGSGQGGQPQHF. The CDR3, as DNA: TGCAGCGTTGGAAGTGGACAGGGCGGTCAGCCCCAGCATTTT.

The gene calls are TRBV28 and TRBJ2-7; TRBD2 is a possible D gene (6 bases). Germline V gives CDR1 MDHEN, CDR2 SYDVKM. The CDR3 runs 13 residues. V was trimmed by 7 bases and J by 6 bases, leaving 16 bases between them. The CDR3 DNA sequence: TGTGCCAGCACCTTGGAGGGTTTCACCGAGCAGTACTTC. This codes for CASTLEGFTEQYF.

The chain couples TRBV20-1 to TRBJ2-3; no reliable D call. Trimming took off 3 bases at V and 2 bases at J, with 12 bases between the two ends. The germline gives CDR1 DFQATT, CDR2 SNEGSKA (reference sequence). The CDR3 sequence is 14 residues long. CDR3 residues: CSASVAKDTDTQYF. The CDR3 DNA is TGCAGTGCTAGTGTCGCGAAAGACACAGATACGCAGTATTTT.

The rearrangement links TRBV28 to TRBJ1-4; the match to TRBD1 covers 7 bases. Germline lookup yields CDR1 MDHEN and CDR2 SYDVKM. Germline trimming cut 5 bases from V and 5 bases from J; bases unmatched to any gene: 11. The CDR3 extends over 16 amino acids. The CDR3 coding sequence is TGTGCCAGCAGTCACACTAGGGGGCGTCGGAATGAAAAACTGTTTTTT. It translates to CASSHTRGRRNEKLFF.

J is TRBJ1-1 and V is TRBV4-1, with 9 bases identical to TRBD1. The CDR3 is made up of 20 amino acids. The junction had 16 bases not matched to a gene; V was cut back by 2 bases and J by 0 bases. Germline CDR1 reads MGHRA; CDR2 reads YSYEKL. CDR3 nucleotides: TGCGCCAGCAGCCAATTACCCTACAGGGGGCTAAAGATAATGAACACTGAAGCTTTCTTT. It translates to CASSQLPYRGLKIMNTEAFF.

This clone was detected once. This rearrangement joins TRBV2 to TRBJ2-7; D unresolved. The V end was cut by 2 bases, the J end by 4 bases, with 15 bases between. Germline V gene sequence: CDR1 SNHLY, CDR2 FYNNEI. The length of the CDR3 is 15 residues. CDR3 sequence reads: CASSERVYPLYEQYF. The CDR3 DNA reads TGTGCCAGCAGTGAAAGAGTCTACCCTTTATACGAGCAGTACTTC.

The CDR3 coding sequence is TGTGCCAGCAGCGTAGTCCCCCTTCCGGGACAGGGGCCAGATACGCAGTATTTT. It specifies CASSVVPLPGQGPDTQYF. The rearrangement joins TRBV9 to TRBJ2-3, with 10 bases that match TRBD1. V was pared by 0 bases and J by 4 bases, with 11 bases of the junction left unmatched. The CDR3 covers 18 residues. CDR1 SGDLS and CDR2 YYNGEE come from the germline V gene.

CDR3 coding DNA: TGTGCCAGCAGCCCCGCCGGGACAGCCTATGGCTACACCTTC. It codes for CASSPAGTAYGYTF. This rearrangement joins TRBV5-4 to TRBJ1-2, with TRBD1 matching over 7 bases. From germline, CDR1 is SGHNT and CDR2 YYREEE (reference sequence). The V gene end was trimmed by 4 bases and the J gene end by 4 bases; junction bases not matched to a gene: 7. CDR3 size: 14 residues.

This chain links TRBV6-5 with TRBJ1-1; 7 nucleotides line up with TRBD1. CDR3 length: 15 amino acids. Germline V gene data show CDR1 as MNHEY and CDR2 as SVGAGI. V shed 5 bases and J 4 bases; nucleotides not matched to a gene: 10. The CDR3 sequence: CASSRTGQAGTEAFF. Here the CDR3 DNA reads TGTGCCAGCAGTCGGACCGGACAGGCGGGCACTGAAGCTTTCTTT.

This chain connects TRBV19 to TRBJ1-3; D possibly corresponds to TRBD1 (5 bases). CDR1 is LNHDA and CDR2 is SQIVND in the germline V gene (reference sequence). This CDR3 is built from 14 residues. V lost 8 bases, J lost 0 bases, and 11 bases lay in between. In DNA, the CDR3 is TGTGCCAGTGGGGGGACTGACTCTGGAAACACCATATATTTT. Translation gives CASGGTDSGNTIYF.

The chain is built from TRBV6-5 and TRBJ2-5; 7 positions match TRBD1. CDR1 and CDR2 (germline): MNHEY, SVGAGI. V was pared by 8 bases and J by 3 bases, with 6 bases of the junction left unmatched. The CDR3 has 13 residues. CDR3 sequence (DNA): TGTGCCAGCGGCCGCACAGGGGAAGAGACCCAGTACTTC. Amino acid sequence: CASGRTGEETQYF.

J is TRBJ1-2 and V is TRBV28; TRBD1 aligns across 7 bases. The germline V gene encodes CDR1 MDHEN and CDR2 SYDVKM. The CDR3 runs 14 residues. The ends lost 5 bases at V and 3 bases at J; junction bases unmatched: 6. The DNA of the CDR3 is TGTGCCAGCAGTGAGGAGGGGGCGGACTATGGCTACACCTTC. Protein sequence: CASSEEGADYGYTF.

J is TRBJ2-7 and V is TRBV5-4, with 9 bases identical to TRBD1. This CDR3 region has 16 residues. The germline gives CDR1 SGHNT, CDR2 YYREEE (reference sequence). The V and J ends lost 3 bases and 2 bases, in that order; junction bases with no gene match: 9. The CDR3 region is CASSSGTRTGAYEQYF. In DNA, the CDR3 is TGTGCCAGCAGCTCTGGAACCCGGACAGGGGCCTACGAGCAGTACTTC.

The chain combines TRBV28 with TRBJ2-1; a weak D match, TRBD2 (6 bases). There are 15 residues in the CDR3. The V end lost 3 bases, the J end lost 4 bases, and 13 bases lay between the germline ends. The germline gives CDR1 MDHEN, CDR2 SYDVKM. CDR3 DNA sequence: TGTGCCAGCAGTTTCGGGAGTTGGGGATACAATGAGCAGTTCTTC. It yields the protein CASSFGSWGYNEQFF.

CDR3 bases: TGTGCCAGCAGTTCCAGTGGCCTAGCGGGGGTCCAAGAGACCCAGTACTTC. Its protein product is CASSSSGLAGVQETQYF. J is TRBJ2-5 and V is TRBV11-2, with TRBD2 matching over 10 bases. Germline CDR1 reads SGHAT; CDR2 reads FQNNGV. Unmatched junction bases numbered 11, after V lost 6 bases and J lost 1 base. This CDR3 comprises 17 residues.

Only one count was recorded for this clone. The gene calls are TRBV19 and TRBJ2-3; a weak D match, TRBD1 (6 bases). The germline V gene encodes CDR1 LNHDA and CDR2 SQIVND (reference sequence). Trimming stripped 9 bases from V and 4 bases from J, with 14 bases between. There are 13 residues in the CDR3. The CDR3 loop is CASNRDYADTQYF. The CDR3 bases are TGTGCCAGCAACAGGGATTACGCAGATACGCAGTATTTT. Together with reference TRBV19 and TRBJ2-3, the CDR3 gives the full variable domain: DGGITQSPKYLFRKEGQNVTLSCEQNLNHDAMYWYRQDPGQGLRLIYYSQIVNDFQKGDIAEGYSVSREKKESFPLTVTSAQKNPTAFYLCASNRDYADTQYFGPGTRLTVL.

The rearrangement joins TRBV28 to TRBJ1-6; D remains unclear. The CDR3 contains 15 residues. V was trimmed by 10 bases and J by 7 bases, leaving 20 bases between them. CDR1 is MDHEN and CDR2 is SYDVKM in the germline V gene. CDR3 sequence: CATYNSGRVNSPLHF. The CDR3, as DNA: TGTGCCACCTACAACTCGGGGAGGGTGAATTCACCCCTCCACTTT.